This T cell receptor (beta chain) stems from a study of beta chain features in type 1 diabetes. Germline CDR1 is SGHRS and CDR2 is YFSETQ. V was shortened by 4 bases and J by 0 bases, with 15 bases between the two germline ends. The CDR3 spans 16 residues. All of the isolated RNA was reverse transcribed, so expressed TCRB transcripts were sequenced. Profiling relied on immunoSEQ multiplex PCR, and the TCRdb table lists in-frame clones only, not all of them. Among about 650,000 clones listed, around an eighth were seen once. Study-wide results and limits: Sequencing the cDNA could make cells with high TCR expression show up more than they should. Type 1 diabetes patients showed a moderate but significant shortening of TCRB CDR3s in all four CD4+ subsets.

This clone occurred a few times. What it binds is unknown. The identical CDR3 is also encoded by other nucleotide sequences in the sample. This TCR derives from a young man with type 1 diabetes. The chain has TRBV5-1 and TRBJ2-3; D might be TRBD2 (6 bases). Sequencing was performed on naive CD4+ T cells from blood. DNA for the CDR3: TGCGCCAGCAGCCTAGGGACTGAACCTAGCACAGATACGCAGTATTTT. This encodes CASSLGTEPSTDTQYF.